The clone carrying this T cell receptor beta chain was observed many times. The antigen remains undetermined. The sample originates from a study of T-cell reconstitution after alpha-beta-depleted transplantation in children. Study findings and constraints: In some patients, recipient T cells and intrathymic progenitors surviving conditioning explained high day-60 diversity. Several hundred expanded graft clones reportedly were the source of alpha-beta T cells about two months after transplant. Diversity and T-cell counts at one year after transplant derived mostly from new T cells.

CDR3 length equals 15 residues. Germline CDR1 SGHRS, CDR2 YFSETQ. J lost 8 bases, V lost 4 bases, and 8 bases had no gene match. As it was prepared, the TCRbeta library received unique molecular identifiers. TCRdb re-called the PCR reads through MiXCR, storing one row per CDR3 protein. The table lists some 70,000 distinct CDR3 sequences, 4.9% of them singletons. The TCR was taken from a boy less than two years old who had a stem cell transplant for acute myeloid leukemia, so the T cells may come from the graft donor. The sequences come from PBMCs, mostly from graft donor cells, collected 180 days after TCRalphabeta/CD19-depleted stem cell transplant. This chain joins TRBV5-1 and TRBJ1-6, with 8 bases aligning to TRBD1. CDR3 in amino acids: CASSARTGLDSPLHF. Written as DNA, the CDR3 is TGCGCCAGCAGCGCCCGGACAGGGTTGGATTCACCCCTCCACTTT.